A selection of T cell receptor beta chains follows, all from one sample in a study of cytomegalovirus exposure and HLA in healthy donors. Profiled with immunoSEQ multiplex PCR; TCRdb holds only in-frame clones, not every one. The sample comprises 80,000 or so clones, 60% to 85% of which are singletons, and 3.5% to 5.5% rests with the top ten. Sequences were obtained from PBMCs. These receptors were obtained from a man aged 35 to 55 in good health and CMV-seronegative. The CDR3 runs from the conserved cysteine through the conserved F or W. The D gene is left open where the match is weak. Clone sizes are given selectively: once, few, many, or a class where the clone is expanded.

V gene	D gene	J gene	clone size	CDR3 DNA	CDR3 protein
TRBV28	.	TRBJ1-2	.	TGTGCCAGCAGTTTTTCGGGACAAGGGGGCTACACCTTC	CASSFSGQGGYTF
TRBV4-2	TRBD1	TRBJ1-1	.	TGTGCCAGCAGCCGCCCACAGGGGGCGAGGAACACTGAAGCTTTCTTT	CASSRPQGARNTEAFF
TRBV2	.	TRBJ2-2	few	TGTGCCAGCACCCCCTCTCTAGGCACCGGGGAGCTGTTTTTT	CASTPSLGTGELFF
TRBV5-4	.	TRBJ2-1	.	TGTGCCAGCAGCTTGGTTAGCAATGAGCAGTTCTTC	CASSLVSNEQFF
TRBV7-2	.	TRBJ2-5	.	TGTGCCAGCAGCTCCCCGGGACTGGGGCAAGAGACCCAGTACTTC	CASSSPGLGQETQYF
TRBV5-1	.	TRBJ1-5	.	TGCGCCAGCAGCCGAACTATTGGCGGGACGGATAGCAATCAGCCCCAGCATTTT	CASSRTIGGTDSNQPQHF
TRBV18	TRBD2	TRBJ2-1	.	TGTGCCAGCTCACCACAGCTAGCGGATTACAATGAGCAGTTCTTC	CASSPQLADYNEQFF
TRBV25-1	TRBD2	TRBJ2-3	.	TGTGCCAGCAGGCGCGCGGGGGTAGCGGGAGGGCCCACAGATACGCAGTATTTT	CASRRAGVAGGPTDTQYF
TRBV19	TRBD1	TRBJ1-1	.	TGTGCCAGTGGGAAAGGACAGGGTTTCGGTCGAATGAACACTGAAGCTTTCTTT	CASGKGQGFGRMNTEAFF
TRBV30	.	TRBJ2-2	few	TGTGCCTGGAGTGCCCAGGATCGGGAGCTGTTTTTT	CAWSAQDRELFF
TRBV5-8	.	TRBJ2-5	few	TGTGCCAGCAGCCCCGGTACACTAGTCCTTCAGGAGACCCAGTACTTC	CASSPGTLVLQETQYF
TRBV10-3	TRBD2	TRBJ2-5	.	TGTGCCATCAGTCAACTAGCGTACGAAGGGACCCAGTACTTC	CAISQLAYEGTQYF
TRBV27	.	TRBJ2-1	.	TGTGCCAGCAGTCTATGGGGAGGCAGGGAGCAGTTCTTC	CASSLWGGREQFF
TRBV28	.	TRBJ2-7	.	TGTGCCAGCAGTGCCCCCGGGAGTTGGTCCTACGAGCAGTACTTC	CASSAPGSWSYEQYF
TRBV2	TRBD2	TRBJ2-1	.	TGTGCCAGCAGTTCCGGACTAGTATACAATGAGCAGTTCTTC	CASSSGLVYNEQFF
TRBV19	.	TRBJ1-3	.	TGTGCCAGTAGTATTTTCCGGACAACTGGAAACACCATATATTTT	CASSIFRTTGNTIYF
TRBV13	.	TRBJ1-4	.	TGTGCCAGCAGCTTGGATCGGGGGATGAATGAAAAACTGTTTTTT	CASSLDRGMNEKLFF
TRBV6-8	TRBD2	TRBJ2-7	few	TGTGTCGGGGGGGCCTACGAGCAGTACTTC	CVGGAYEQYF
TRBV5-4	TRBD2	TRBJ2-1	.	TGTGCCAGCAGCCGGACGGGACTAGCGGGTTACAATGAGCAGTTCTTC	CASSRTGLAGYNEQFF
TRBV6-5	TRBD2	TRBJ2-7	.	TGTGCCAGCAGTTCGGGTCGCGGGAGGGCCACGTACGAGCAGTACTTC	CASSSGRGRATYEQYF
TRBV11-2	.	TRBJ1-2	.	TGTGCCAGCAGCTTATGGGGGGAAGACTATGGCTACACCTTC	CASSLWGEDYGYTF
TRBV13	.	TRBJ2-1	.	TGTGCCAGCAGCTTAGGTGGGAGAACCTACAATGAGCAGTTCTTC	CASSLGGRTYNEQFF
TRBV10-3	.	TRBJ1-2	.	TGTGCCATCAGTGGGGACAAGGTCTATGGCTACACCTTC	CAISGDKVYGYTF
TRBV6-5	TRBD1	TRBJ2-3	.	TGTGCCAGCAGTTACGATCCGGGACAGGGTCCAGATACGCAGTATTTT	CASSYDPGQGPDTQYF
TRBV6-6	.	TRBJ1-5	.	TGTGCCAGCTTAGATAGCAATCAGCCCCAGCATTTT	CASLDSNQPQHF
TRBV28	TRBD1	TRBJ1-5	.	TGTGCCAGCAGTTTCTTCGAAGGGACAGGACTTTATAGCAATCAGCCCCAGCATTTT	CASSFFEGTGLYSNQPQHF
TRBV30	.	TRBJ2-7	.	TGTGCCTGGAGTGGGTCAAGGGGGAGCTCCTACGAGCAGTACTTC	CAWSGSRGSSYEQYF
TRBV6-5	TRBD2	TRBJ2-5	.	TGTGCCAGCAGTTACGCGGGAGTGGCGCAGACCCAGTACTTC	CASSYAGVAQTQYF
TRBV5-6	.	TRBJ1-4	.	TGTGCCAGCAGCTTGTGGGGAGACGAAAAACTGTTTTTT	CASSLWGDEKLFF
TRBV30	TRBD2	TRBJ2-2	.	TGTGCCTGGAGTGTACTAGCGGGACTGAACACCGGGGAGCTGTTTTTT	CAWSVLAGLNTGELFF
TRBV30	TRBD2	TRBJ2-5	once	TGTGCCTGGAGTAGCGGGGTACAAGAGACCCAGTACTTC	CAWSSGVQETQYF
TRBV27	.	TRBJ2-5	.	TGTGCCAGCAGTTTAATCAGGGGCCAAGAGACCCAGTACTTC	CASSLIRGQETQYF
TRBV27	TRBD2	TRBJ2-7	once	TGTGCCAGCAGTTTATCAGCTAGCGGGAGGACCTACGAGCAGTACTTC	CASSLSASGRTYEQYF
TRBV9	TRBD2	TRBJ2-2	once	TGTGCCAGCAGCGTAGGCCTAGCGGGCACCGGGGAGCTGTTTTTT	CASSVGLAGTGELFF
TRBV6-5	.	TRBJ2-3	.	TGTGCCAGCAGTTACTCGACCCTAGCTGCAGATACGCAGTATTTT	CASSYSTLAADTQYF
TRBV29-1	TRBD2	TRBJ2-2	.	TGCAGCGTTGGACTAGCGGGTAACACCGGGGAGCTGTTTTTT	CSVGLAGNTGELFF
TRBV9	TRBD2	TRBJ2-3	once	TGTGCCAGCAGCGAGGGGGCTAGCGGGAGGTCAGATACGCAGTATTTT	CASSEGASGRSDTQYF
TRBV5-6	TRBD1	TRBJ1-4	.	TGTGCCAGCAGCCTGAGACAGGGGGGGGAAAAACTGTTTTTT	CASSLRQGGEKLFF
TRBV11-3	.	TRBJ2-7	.	TGTGCCAGCAGCTTACGCAGGGGACCGTCCTACGAGCAGTACTTC	CASSLRRGPSYEQYF
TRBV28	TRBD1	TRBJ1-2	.	TGTGCCAGCAGTTTAATACGTACAGGGGAAACCTTC	CASSLIRTGETF
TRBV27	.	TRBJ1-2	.	TGTGCCAGCAGTTTAGCCGGGGGGCACTATGGCTACACCTTC	CASSLAGGHYGYTF
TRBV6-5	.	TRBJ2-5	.	TGTGCCAGCAAGAGGAACCAAGAGACCCAGTACTTC	CASKRNQETQYF
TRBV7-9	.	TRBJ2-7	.	TGTCCCAGCAGCCACTATACTACCAGGGACTCCTACGAGCAGTACTTC	CPSSHYTTRDSYEQYF
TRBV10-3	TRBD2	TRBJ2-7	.	TGTGCCATCAGCCCTAGCGGGAACTCCTACGAGCAGTACTTC	CAISPSGNSYEQYF
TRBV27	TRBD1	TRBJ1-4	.	TGTGCCAGCAGTTTAACAGGGGGTAGTGGAGAACTGTTTTTT	CASSLTGGSGELFF
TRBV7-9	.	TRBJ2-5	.	TGTGCCAGCAGCCGGGGGAACCAGCAGTACTTC	CASSRGNQQYF
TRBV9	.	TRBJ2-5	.	TGTGCCAGCGGGAGCGGAGAAGAGACCCAGTACTTC	CASGSGEETQYF
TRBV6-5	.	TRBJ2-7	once	TGTGCCAGCAGTTACGACCGGGACACCTCCTACGAGCAGTACTTC	CASSYDRDTSYEQYF
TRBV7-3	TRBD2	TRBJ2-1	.	TGTGCCAGCAGCTCAACTAGCGGGAGTTGGGGTGAGCAGTTCTTC	CASSSTSGSWGEQFF
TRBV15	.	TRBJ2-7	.	TGTGCCACCAGCCTTCCCGGGAGTAGGAACGAGCAGTACTTC	CATSLPGSRNEQYF
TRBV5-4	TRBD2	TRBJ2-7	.	TGTGCCAGCAGCTTGGGGACTAGCGGGAGGGCCTCCTACGAGCAGTACTTC	CASSLGTSGRASYEQYF
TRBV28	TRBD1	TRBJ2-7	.	TGTGCCAGTTGGAACAGGGGGCCACCCTACGAGCAGTACTTC	CASWNRGPPYEQYF
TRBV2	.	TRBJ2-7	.	TGTGCCAGCAGCTTGGGCTCCGCCTACGAGCAGTACTTC	CASSLGSAYEQYF
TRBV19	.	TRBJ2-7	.	TGTGCCAGTAGTATAGATCCCCGGAGAGGGGGCGAGCAGTACTTC	CASSIDPRRGGEQYF